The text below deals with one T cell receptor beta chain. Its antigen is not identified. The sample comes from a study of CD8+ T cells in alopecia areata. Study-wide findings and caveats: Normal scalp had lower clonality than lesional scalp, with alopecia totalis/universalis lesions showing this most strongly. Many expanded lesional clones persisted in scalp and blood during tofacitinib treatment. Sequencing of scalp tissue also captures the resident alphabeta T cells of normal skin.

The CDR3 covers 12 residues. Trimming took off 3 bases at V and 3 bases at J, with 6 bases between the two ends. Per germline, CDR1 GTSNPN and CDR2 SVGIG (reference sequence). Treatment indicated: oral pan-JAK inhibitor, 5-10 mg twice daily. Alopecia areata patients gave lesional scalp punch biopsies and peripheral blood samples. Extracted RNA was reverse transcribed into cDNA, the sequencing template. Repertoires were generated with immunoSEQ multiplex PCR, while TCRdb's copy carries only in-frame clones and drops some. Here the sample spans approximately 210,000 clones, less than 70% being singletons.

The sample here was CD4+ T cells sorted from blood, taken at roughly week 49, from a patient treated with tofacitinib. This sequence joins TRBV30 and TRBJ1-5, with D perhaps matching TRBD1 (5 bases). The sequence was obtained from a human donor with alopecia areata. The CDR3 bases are TGTGCCTGGAGCAGGGTCAATCAGCCCCAGCATTTT. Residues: CAWSRVNQPQHF.